This T cell receptor (beta chain) came from a study of T cells in localized non-small cell lung cancer. Study-wide results and caveats: Higher blood T cell density went with longer overall survival.

On this clone: Its matching antigen is unknown.

Trimming took off 4 bases at V and 5 bases at J, with 12 bases between the two ends. This CDR3 contains 14 residues. Germline V lookup: CDR1 SNHLY, CDR2 FYNNEI. The assay was immunoSEQ multiplex PCR, and TCRdb's table has in-frame clones only and misses some. The data show about 21,000 clones, with around 85% seen just once and approximately 2.4% held by the top ten. The specimen was peripheral blood, collected before any cancer treatment. The TCR was taken from a man between 40 and 69 years old with stage I lung adenocarcinoma. The V and J genes are TRBV2 and TRBJ2-1; tentative D call: TRBD2 (6 bases). In nucleotides, the CDR3 is TGTGCCAGCAGTGCGTGGGGAGGAGACAATGAGCAGTTCTTC. Protein product: CASSAWGGDNEQFF.